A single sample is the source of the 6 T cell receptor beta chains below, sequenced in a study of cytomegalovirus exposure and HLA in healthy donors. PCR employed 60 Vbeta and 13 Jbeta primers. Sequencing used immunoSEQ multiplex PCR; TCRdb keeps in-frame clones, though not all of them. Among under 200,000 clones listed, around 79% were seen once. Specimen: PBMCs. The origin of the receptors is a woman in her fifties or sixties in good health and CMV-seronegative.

The CDR3 protein is CASSQPRGRSGTEAFF. In DNA form, the CDR3 reads TGCGCCAGCAGCCAACCGAGGGGGCGGTCGGGCACTGAAGCTTTCTTT. V is TRBV4-1 and J is TRBJ1-1, with TRBD1 matching 7 bases. CDR1 is MGHRA and CDR2 is YSYEKL in the germline V gene. The CDR3 is 16 amino acids. Losses at the gene ends were 2 bases for V and 4 bases for J; bases not matched to a gene: 10.

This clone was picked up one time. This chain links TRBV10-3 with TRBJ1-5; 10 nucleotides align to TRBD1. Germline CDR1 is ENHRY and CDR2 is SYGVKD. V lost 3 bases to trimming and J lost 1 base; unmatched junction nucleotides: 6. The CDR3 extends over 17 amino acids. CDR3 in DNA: TGTGCCATCAGTGACCGGGACAGGGGAATCAGCAATCAGCCCCAGCATTTT. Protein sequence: CAISDRDRGISNQPQHF.

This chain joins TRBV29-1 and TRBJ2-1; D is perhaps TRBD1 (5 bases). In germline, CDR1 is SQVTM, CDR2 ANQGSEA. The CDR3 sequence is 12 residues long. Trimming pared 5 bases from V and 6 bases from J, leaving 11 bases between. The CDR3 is CSVLGVVNEQFF. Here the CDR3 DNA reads TGCAGCGTTTTAGGGGTGGTCAATGAGCAGTTCTTC.

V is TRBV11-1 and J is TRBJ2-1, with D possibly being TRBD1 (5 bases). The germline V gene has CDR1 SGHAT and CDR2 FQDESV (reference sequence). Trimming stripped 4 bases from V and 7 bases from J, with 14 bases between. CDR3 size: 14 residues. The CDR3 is CASSSRVVRNEQFF. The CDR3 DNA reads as TGTGCCAGCAGCTCCAGGGTTGTTCGGAATGAGCAGTTCTTC.

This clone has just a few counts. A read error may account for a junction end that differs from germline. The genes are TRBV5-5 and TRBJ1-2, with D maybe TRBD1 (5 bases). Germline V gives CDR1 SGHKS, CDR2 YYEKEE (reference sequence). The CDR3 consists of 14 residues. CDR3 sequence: CASSLGARNDGYTF. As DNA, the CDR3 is TGTGCCAGCAGCTTAGGGGCGCGTAACGATGGCTACACCTTC.

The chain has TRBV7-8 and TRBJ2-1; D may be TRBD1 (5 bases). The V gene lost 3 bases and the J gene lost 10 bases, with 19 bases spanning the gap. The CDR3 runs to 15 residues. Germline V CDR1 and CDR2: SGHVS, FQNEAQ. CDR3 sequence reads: CASSFQDTVTAEQFF. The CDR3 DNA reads TGTGCCAGCAGCTTCCAGGATACTGTGACAGCCGAGCAGTTCTTC.